Listed below are T cell receptor beta chains from one sample, sequenced in a study of T-cell memory formation after mild COVID-19. TCRdb reprocessed the 5' RACE reads with MiXCR, giving one entry per CDR3 protein. This sample has 200,000 to 300,000 distinct CDR3 sequences, with 16% found just once. The specimen was PBMCs or a T cell subset sorted from them (not recorded which). All receptors come from a man younger than 35 who had mild COVID-19 (a few samples of this study predate the infection). Cell type and time point are not known. Each CDR3 is given without its conserved first and last residue.

V gene: TRBV4-2; J gene: TRBJ2-4; CDR3 protein: ASSPGAGAFSLQY
V gene: TRBV4-3; J gene: TRBJ2-2; CDR3 protein: ASSVRGTNTGELF
V gene: TRBV19; J gene: TRBJ2-7; CDR3 protein: APGGRETYEQY
V gene: TRBV7-2; J gene: TRBJ2-5; CDR3 protein: ASSTFYGEETQY
V gene: TRBV12-3/TRBV12-4; J gene: TRBJ2-2; CDR3 protein: ASSFLTAGGTGELF
V gene: TRBV19; J gene: TRBJ2-1; CDR3 protein: ATGQGAYNEQF
V gene: TRBV20-1; J gene: TRBJ2-1; CDR3 protein: SARDRGLGGPDNEQF
V gene: TRBV6-2/TRBV6-3; J gene: TRBJ2-5; CDR3 protein: ASRLQGAETQY
V gene: TRBV5-1; J gene: TRBJ2-1; CDR3 protein: ASSLGQGNEQF
V gene: TRBV27; J gene: TRBJ2-6; CDR3 protein: ASSPEVSSGANVLT
V gene: TRBV4-3; J gene: TRBJ2-5; CDR3 protein: ASSPSLAGAPGTQY
V gene: TRBV5-1; J gene: TRBJ1-2; CDR3 protein: ASRQGSYGYT
V gene: TRBV30; J gene: TRBJ2-3; CDR3 protein: AWETGGTDTQY
V gene: TRBV9; J gene: TRBJ2-3; CDR3 protein: ASSALASGLPDTQY
V gene: TRBV4-2; J gene: TRBJ2-3; CDR3 protein: ASSQDYTTDTQY
V gene: TRBV5-4; J gene: TRBJ1-2; CDR3 protein: ASSLQGTYT
V gene: TRBV6-6; J gene: TRBJ1-1; CDR3 protein: ASSNGPTEAF
V gene: TRBV12-3/TRBV12-4; J gene: TRBJ2-3; CDR3 protein: ASTQGGDTQY
V gene: TRBV5-1; J gene: TRBJ1-2; CDR3 protein: ASSFTPGQGLGGYT
V gene: TRBV9; J gene: TRBJ1-2; CDR3 protein: ASSETGQIYGYT
V gene: TRBV4-2; J gene: TRBJ2-1; CDR3 protein: ASSQEGQANEQF
V gene: TRBV27; J gene: TRBJ2-5; CDR3 protein: ASSSRRHGQETQY
V gene: TRBV5-1; J gene: TRBJ1-1; CDR3 protein: ASSWQGYGTEAF
V gene: TRBV6-2/TRBV6-3; J gene: TRBJ2-5; CDR3 protein: ASTSGAGRETQY
V gene: TRBV6-1; J gene: TRBJ2-1; CDR3 protein: ATTTSGAYNEQF
V gene: TRBV10-2; J gene: TRBJ1-1; CDR3 protein: ASRQDRGNTEAF
V gene: TRBV28; J gene: TRBJ1-1; CDR3 protein: ASSLRTGTPEAF
V gene: TRBV18; J gene: TRBJ1-5; CDR3 protein: ASSRGRINQPQH
V gene: TRBV9; J gene: TRBJ1-3; CDR3 protein: ASSVVHGGPGNTIY
V gene: TRBV2; J gene: TRBJ1-4; CDR3 protein: ATRQVDEKLF
V gene: TRBV7-9; J gene: TRBJ2-7; CDR3 protein: ASSIGQVYEQY
V gene: TRBV6-2/TRBV6-3; J gene: TRBJ2-1; CDR3 protein: ASSYGPGGEQF
V gene: TRBV5-6; J gene: TRBJ1-1; CDR3 protein: ASRAGLGIPEAF
V gene: TRBV21-1; J gene: TRBJ1-3; CDR3 protein: ASSKASSGPGNTIY
V gene: TRBV11-2; J gene: TRBJ1-1; CDR3 protein: ASSPRQNTEAF
V gene: TRBV9; J gene: TRBJ1-2; CDR3 protein: ASSESTGNYGYT
V gene: TRBV7-2; J gene: TRBJ1-6; CDR3 protein: ASSFGQGREGSPLH
V gene: TRBV13; J gene: TRBJ1-5; CDR3 protein: ASSLGPGTRAQPQH
V gene: TRBV6-2/TRBV6-3; J gene: TRBJ2-1; CDR3 protein: ASSRDGTSGGSFLEQF
V gene: TRBV2; J gene: TRBJ2-3; CDR3 protein: ASRPWGNTQY
V gene: TRBV30; J gene: TRBJ2-7; CDR3 protein: AWSVLTERQY
V gene: TRBV6-2/TRBV6-3; J gene: TRBJ2-5; CDR3 protein: ASGEIGLAVETQY
V gene: TRBV28; J gene: TRBJ2-7; CDR3 protein: ASSLRGLAMNEQY
V gene: TRBV7-2; J gene: TRBJ2-3; CDR3 protein: ASEAGGTDTQY
V gene: TRBV6-2/TRBV6-3; J gene: TRBJ2-2; CDR3 protein: ASSSRFRDTGELF
V gene: TRBV6-5; J gene: TRBJ1-1; CDR3 protein: ASRRKDSWNTEAF
V gene: TRBV6-2/TRBV6-3; J gene: TRBJ2-2; CDR3 protein: ASRGQITGELF
V gene: TRBV11-2; J gene: TRBJ2-7; CDR3 protein: ASSRAGTVSYEQY
V gene: TRBV5-6; J gene: TRBJ2-5; CDR3 protein: ASSGAGIETQY
V gene: TRBV7-2; J gene: TRBJ2-7; CDR3 protein: ASREQGASYEQY
V gene: TRBV7-9; J gene: TRBJ1-2; CDR3 protein: ASSSGQGRSYT
V gene: TRBV7-3; J gene: TRBJ2-3; CDR3 protein: ASSSGLAGETDTQY
V gene: TRBV30; J gene: TRBJ1-2; CDR3 protein: ARDRGHYGYT
V gene: TRBV4-2; J gene: TRBJ2-5; CDR3 protein: ASSQVLAGGQETQY
V gene: TRBV7-2; J gene: TRBJ1-5; CDR3 protein: ASSLLGGASQPQH
V gene: TRBV12-3/TRBV12-4; J gene: TRBJ1-4; CDR3 protein: ASSLGPWAEKLF
V gene: TRBV9; J gene: TRBJ2-7; CDR3 protein: ASSVAVQGYEQY
V gene: TRBV29-1; J gene: TRBJ1-1; CDR3 protein: SVEGTARGWNTEAF
V gene: TRBV6-1; J gene: TRBJ2-3; CDR3 protein: ASSEALGVSGRFD
V gene: TRBV3-1; J gene: TRBJ2-1; CDR3 protein: ASSQDWSGEQF